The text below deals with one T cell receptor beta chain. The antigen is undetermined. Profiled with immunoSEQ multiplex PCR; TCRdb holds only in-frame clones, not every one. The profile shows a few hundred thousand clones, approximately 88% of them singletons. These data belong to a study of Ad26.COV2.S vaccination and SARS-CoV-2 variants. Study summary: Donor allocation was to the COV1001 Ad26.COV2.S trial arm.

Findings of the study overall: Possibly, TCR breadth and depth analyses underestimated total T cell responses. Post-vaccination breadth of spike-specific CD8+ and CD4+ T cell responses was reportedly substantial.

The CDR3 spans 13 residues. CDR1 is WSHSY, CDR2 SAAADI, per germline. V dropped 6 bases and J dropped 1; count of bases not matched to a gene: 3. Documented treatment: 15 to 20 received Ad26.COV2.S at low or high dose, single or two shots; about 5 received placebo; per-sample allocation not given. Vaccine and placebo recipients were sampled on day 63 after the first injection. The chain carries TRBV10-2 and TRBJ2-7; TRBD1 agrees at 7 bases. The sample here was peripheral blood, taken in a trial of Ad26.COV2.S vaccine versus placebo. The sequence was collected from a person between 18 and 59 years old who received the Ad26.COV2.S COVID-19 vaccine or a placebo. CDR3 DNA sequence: TGCGCCAGCAGGGCAGGGGGTTCCTACGAGCAGTACGTC. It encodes CASRAGGSYEQYV.